The T cell receptor (beta chain) described here comes from a study of blood T cell repertoires in COVID-19. Study overall: Acute and convalescent COVID-19 specimens originated in the United States, Italy and Spain.

V was clipped by 6 bases and J by 4 bases; unmatched bases: 7. This CDR3 has 15 residues. The germline gives CDR1 WSHSY, CDR2 SAAADI. Authors' data handling: It was from reference gene primer amplification that nucleated cell counts were estimated. Here immunoSEQ multiplex PCR was the method, and the copy in TCRdb shows in-frame clones only, minus some. D and trimming come from the DNA, and the V and J calls and clone size come from that table. The sample contains roughly 140,000 clones, around 83% of which appear only once. Source material: peripheral blood. This sequence originates from a man in his fifties or sixties with active or convalescent COVID-19. The rearrangement uses TRBV10-2 and TRBJ2-2; 8 nucleotides align to TRBD1. The DNA for the CDR3 is TGCGCCAGCAGCGGACAGGGCGGTAGCACCGGGGAGCTGTTTTTT. It specifies CASSGQGGSTGELFF.